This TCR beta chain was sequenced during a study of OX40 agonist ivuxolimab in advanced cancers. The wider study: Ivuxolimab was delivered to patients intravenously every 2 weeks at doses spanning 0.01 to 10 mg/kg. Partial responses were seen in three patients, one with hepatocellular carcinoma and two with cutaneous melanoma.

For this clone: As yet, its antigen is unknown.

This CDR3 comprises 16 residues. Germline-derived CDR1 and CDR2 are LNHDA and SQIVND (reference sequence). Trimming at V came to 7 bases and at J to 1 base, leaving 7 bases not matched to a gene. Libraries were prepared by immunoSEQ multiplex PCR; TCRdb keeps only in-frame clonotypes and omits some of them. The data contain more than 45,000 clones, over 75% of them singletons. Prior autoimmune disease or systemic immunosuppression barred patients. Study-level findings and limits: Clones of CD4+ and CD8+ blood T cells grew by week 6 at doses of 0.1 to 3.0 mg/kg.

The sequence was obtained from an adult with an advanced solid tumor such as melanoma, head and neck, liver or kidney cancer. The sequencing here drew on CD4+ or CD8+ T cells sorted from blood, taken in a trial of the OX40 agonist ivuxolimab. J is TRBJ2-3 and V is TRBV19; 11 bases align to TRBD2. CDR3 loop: CASMKVAGGRTDTQYF. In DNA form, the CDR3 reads TGTGCCAGTATGAAAGTAGCGGGGGGGCGCACAGATACGCAGTATTTT.